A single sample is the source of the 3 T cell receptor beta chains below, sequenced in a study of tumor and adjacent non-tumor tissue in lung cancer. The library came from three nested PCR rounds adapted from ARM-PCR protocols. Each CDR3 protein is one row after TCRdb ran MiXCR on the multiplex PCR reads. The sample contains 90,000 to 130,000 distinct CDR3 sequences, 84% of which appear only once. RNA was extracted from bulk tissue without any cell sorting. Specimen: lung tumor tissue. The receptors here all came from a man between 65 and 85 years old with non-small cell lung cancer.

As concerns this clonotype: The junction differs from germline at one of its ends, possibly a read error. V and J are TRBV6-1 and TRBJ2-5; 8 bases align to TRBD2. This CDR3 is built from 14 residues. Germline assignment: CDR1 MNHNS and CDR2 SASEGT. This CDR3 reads CVSIPEGGGETQYF. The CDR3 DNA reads TGTGTCAGCATACCAGAGGGCGGGGGGGAGACCCAGTACTTC.

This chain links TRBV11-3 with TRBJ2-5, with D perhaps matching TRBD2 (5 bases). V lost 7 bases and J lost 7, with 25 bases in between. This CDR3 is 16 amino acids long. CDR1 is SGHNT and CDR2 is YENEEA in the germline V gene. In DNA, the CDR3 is TGTGCCAGCAACCCCACCGGGGTAATATCGAGTGTGACCCAGTACTTC. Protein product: CASNPTGVISSVTQYF.

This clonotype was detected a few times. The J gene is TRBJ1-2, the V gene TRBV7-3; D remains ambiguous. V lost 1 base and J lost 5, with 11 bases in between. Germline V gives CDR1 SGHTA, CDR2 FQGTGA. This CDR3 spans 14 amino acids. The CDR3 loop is CASSLKGSGYGYTF. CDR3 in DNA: TGTGCCAGCAGCTTAAAGGGCTCCGGGTATGGCTACACCTTC.